This T cell receptor (beta chain) appears in the sequencing data of a study of T cell repertoires in cytomegalovirus infection. Study-wide results and limits: Ex vivo, HLA-C-restricted CMV-specific TCR beta clonotypes prevailed over the rest of the response.

On this clonotype: Its antigen remains unidentified.

The V gene lost 3 bases and the J gene lost 8 bases, with 19 bases spanning the gap. Germline values: CDR1 KGHSH, CDR2 LQKENI. CDR3 length equals 15 residues. In TCRdb, the reads were re-called with MiXCR into one record per CDR3 protein. This table has 250,000 to 300,000 distinct CDR3 sequences, around 8.7% appearing once. This clonotype originated in a human donor in good health (CMV status not recorded). Some clones in this sample may be carry-over from other donors' samples. Sequenced material: PBMCs. The chain joins TRBV18 to TRBJ1-1; D gene unclear. The CDR3 is CASSPFGSLLAEAFF. The CDR3 bases are TGTGCCAGCTCACCGTTCGGGAGTTTGTTAGCCGAAGCTTTCTTT.